A single sample is the source of the 19 T cell receptor beta chains below, sequenced in a study of cytomegalovirus exposure and HLA in healthy donors. The PCR was carried out with 60 Vbeta primers and 13 Jbeta primers. Here immunoSEQ multiplex PCR was the method, and the copy in TCRdb shows in-frame clones only, minus some. This repertoire shows under 200,000 clones, around 73% found once; its top ten account for approximately 2.5%. The sequenced sample was PBMCs. The receptors shown here come from a man aged 60 to 69 in good health and CMV-seronegative.

The V and J genes are TRBV6-4 and TRBJ1-1; 8 nucleotides match TRBD1. The CDR3 has 18 amino acids. The junction had 17 bases not matched to a gene; V was cut back by 8 bases and J by 0 bases. Germline loops: CDR1 MRHNA, CDR2 SNTAGT. This CDR3 is CASRPRGARGLLNTEAFF. For the CDR3, the DNA is TGTGCCAGCCGACCTAGGGGGGCCAGGGGGCTTTTGAACACTGAAGCTTTCTTT.

This chain links TRBV29-1 with TRBJ2-7; TRBD1 matches 7 bases. The CDR3 runs to 14 residues. V shed 7 bases, J shed 1 base, and the junction held 10 bases outside the gene matches. From germline, CDR1 is SQVTM and CDR2 ANQGSEA. CDR3 sequence reads: CSAGQTLGSYEQYF. The CDR3 nucleotides are TGCAGCGCGGGACAGACCCTAGGATCCTACGAGCAGTACTTC.

The chain couples TRBV5-1 to TRBJ2-2; 8 bases line up with TRBD2. V shed 4 bases and J 5 bases; nucleotides not matched to a gene: 4. CDR1 and CDR2 from the germline V gene are SGHRS and YFSETQ. This CDR3 comprises 14 residues. The CDR3 DNA sequence: TGCGCCAGCAGCCCAGGGACTAGAACCGGGGAGCTGTTTTTT. This gives the protein CASSPGTRTGELFF. Looking up the rest from reference TRBV5-1 and TRBJ2-2 gives the full variable domain: KAGVTQTPRYLIKTRGQQVTLSCSPISGHRSVSWYQQTPGQGLQFLFEYFSETQRNKGNFPGRFSGRQFSNSRSEMNVSTLELGDSALYLCASSPGTRTGELFFGEGSRLTVL.

The chain links TRBV6-4 to TRBJ1-1; 12 nucleotides align to TRBD1. CDR3 size: 16 residues. The trim removed 5 bases at V and 1 base at J, leaving 5 bases unmatched. Germline lookup yields CDR1 MRHNA and CDR2 SNTAGT. In DNA, the CDR3 is TGTGCCAGCAGTCCGGGACAGGGGGCAGAGAACACTGAAGCTTTCTTT. This encodes CASSPGQGAENTEAFF.

This clone was seen more than once but under ten times. J is TRBJ1-1 and V is TRBV19; 7 bases are shared with TRBD1. The CDR3 is made up of 13 amino acids. The trim removed 10 bases at V and 7 bases at J, leaving 12 bases unmatched. Per the germline V gene, CDR1 is LNHDA and CDR2 is SQIVND (reference sequence). CDR3 sequence (DNA): TGTGCCACTCGACAGGGTCTGCTTTTTGAAGCTTTCTTT. Protein product: CATRQGLLFEAFF.

This chain connects TRBV5-4 to TRBJ2-4, with D perhaps TRBD1 (5 bases). V lost 6 bases and J 9 bases, leaving 19 bases between the germline ends. Germline V lookup: CDR1 SGHNT, CDR2 YYREEE (reference sequence). This CDR3 is built from 14 residues. CDR3 sequence (DNA): TGTGCCAGCACCCAGGGCCTCGGTCCGGGCATTCAGTACTTC. Amino acids: CASTQGLGPGIQYF.

The chain is built from TRBV19 and TRBJ2-1; 12 bases align to TRBD2. Germline V gene data show CDR1 as LNHDA and CDR2 as SQIVND (reference sequence). The CDR3 is made up of 19 amino acids. Trimming cost V 7 bases and J 7 bases; bases outside gene matches: 20. The CDR3 DNA reads TGTGCCAGTAACGCCCGGGACAGGGGTAGGCTAGCGGGAGGGAATGAGCAGTTCTTC. As protein: CASNARDRGRLAGGNEQFF.

The sample holds one count of this clone. This chain links TRBV19 with TRBJ2-3, with a weak D call TRBD2 (5 bases). The germline V gene encodes CDR1 LNHDA and CDR2 SQIVND (reference sequence). CDR3 length: 15 residues. V lost 5 bases to trimming and J lost 2 bases, with 14 bases between them. The CDR3 is CASSSSGVLTDTQYF. The CDR3 DNA is TGTGCCAGTAGTTCTTCCGGGGTTCTCACAGATACGCAGTATTTT.

The rearrangement uses TRBV7-2 and TRBJ2-1, with D possibly matching TRBD2 (6 bases). Germline values: CDR1 SGHTA, CDR2 FQGNSA. The CDR3 extends over 13 amino acids. V was trimmed by 5 bases and J by 10 bases, leaving 15 bases between them. CDR3 region: CASSLGTRGEQFF. The CDR3 DNA follows: TGTGCCAGCAGCCTTGGGACCCGGGGGGAGCAGTTCTTC.

The chain recombines TRBV29-1 with TRBJ2-4; the match to TRBD1 covers 7 bases. V lost 6 bases to trimming and J lost 2 bases; unmatched junction nucleotides: 4. The CDR3 extends over 13 amino acids. Germline V lookup: CDR1 SQVTM, CDR2 ANQGSEA. In DNA, the CDR3 is TGCAGCGTCGCACAGGGGTCCAAAAACATTCAGTACTTC. Its translation: CSVAQGSKNIQYF.

Points on this clone: One end of the junction varies from germline; a read error may be responsible. The chain uses TRBV6-5 and TRBJ1-2, with TRBD1 as a possible D gene (5 bases). Germline V gene sequence: CDR1 MNHEY, CDR2 SVGAGI. CDR3 length equals 12 residues. The CDR3 DNA reads TGTGCCAGCAGCGACAGTCTCTATGGCTACCCCTTC. It is translated as CASSDSLYGYPF.

This clone was counted a few times. The chain uses TRBV5-4 and TRBJ2-7; a weak D match, TRBD1 (5 bases). Looked up from germline, CDR1 is SGHNT and CDR2 is YYREEE (reference sequence). V was clipped by 0 bases and J by 0 bases, with 10 bases between them. The length of the CDR3 is 15 residues. Here the CDR3 DNA reads TGTGCCAGCAGCTTGGGGGGCGCGAGCTCCTACGAGCAGTACTTC. Its protein is CASSLGGASSYEQYF.

The chain couples TRBV15 to TRBJ2-6, with D possibly being TRBD1 (5 bases). The CDR3 is 15 residues long. From germline, CDR1 is LNHNV and CDR2 YYDKDF (reference sequence). V gave up 3 bases and J gave up 2 bases, with 8 bases separating them. The CDR3 region is CATSRTRAGANVLTF. As DNA, the CDR3 is TGTGCCACCAGCAGGACCAGGGCTGGGGCCAACGTCCTGACTTTC.

The J gene is TRBJ2-6, the V gene TRBV19, with D hard to call. The CDR3 spans 17 residues. The V end lost 0 bases, the J end lost 0 bases, and 9 bases lay between the germline ends. In germline, CDR1 is LNHDA, CDR2 SQIVND (reference sequence). The CDR3 reads CASSIDSGDSGANVLTF. CDR3 nucleotides: TGTGCCAGTAGTATAGACTCTGGAGACTCTGGGGCCAACGTCCTGACTTTC.

This chain joins TRBV28 and TRBJ2-1, with 14 nucleotides matching TRBD2. Germline V CDR1 and CDR2: MDHEN, SYDVKM. The length of the CDR3 is 15 residues. With 5 bases clipped from V and 8 bases from J, the junction kept 5 bases outside the gene matches. The CDR3 nucleotides read TGTGCCAGCAGTCCGGGACTAGCGGGAGTCGATGAGCAGTTCTTC. It codes for CASSPGLAGVDEQFF.

The CDR3 is CATSRDSTAGGNTGELFF. CDR3 DNA: TGTGCCACCAGCAGAGATTCTACGGCGGGGGGGAACACCGGGGAGCTGTTTTTT. J is TRBJ2-2 and V is TRBV15; 8 bases line up with TRBD2. The CDR3 spans 18 residues. Germline CDR1 reads LNHNV; CDR2 reads YYDKDF (reference sequence). J gave up 1 base and V 0 bases, and 7 bases lay outside the gene matches.

This clone was seen only a few times. The genes are TRBV6-5 and TRBJ1-5; D perhaps matches TRBD1 (5 bases). Germline V gene data show CDR1 as MNHEY and CDR2 as SVGAGI. V dropped 4 bases and J dropped 0 bases, with 7 bases sitting between them. The length of the CDR3 is 14 residues. The CDR3 bases are TGTGCCAGCAGTTCAGGGAATAGCAATCAGCCCCAGCATTTT. Translated, it gives CASSSGNSNQPQHF.

The chain links TRBV19 to TRBJ1-5; D perhaps matches TRBD1 (6 bases). The CDR3 covers 18 residues. Germline V lookup: CDR1 LNHDA, CDR2 SQIVND (reference sequence). The V end was cut by 4 bases, the J end by 6 bases, with 25 bases between. DNA for the CDR3: TGTGCCAGTAGTAGGCGGACAGCCTCTGGGATATATGGTCAGCCCCAGCATTTT. Amino acid sequence: CASSRRTASGIYGQPQHF.

This clone is medium-sized within its sample. J is TRBJ1-1 and V is TRBV4-1; TRBD1 is a possible D gene (5 bases). The CDR3 spans 14 residues. The germline CDR1 and CDR2 sequences are MGHRA and YSYEKL. Trimming pared 2 bases from V and 6 bases from J, leaving 13 bases between. The CDR3 nucleotides are TGCGCCAGCAGCCAATCCACAGGTATTGCTGAAGCTTTCTTT. Translation: CASSQSTGIAEAFF.